The 27 T cell receptor beta chains presented below share a single source sample, sequenced in a study of glioma-infiltrating T cells after dendritic cell vaccination. Measured with immunoSEQ multiplex PCR; TCRdb has only the in-frame clones, and not every one. The sample consists of about 67,000 clones, around 86% of them appearing once. This sample comprised blood, obtained before dendritic cell vaccination. Receptors originate from a human donor with glioblastoma.

The CDR3 DNA sequence: TGTGCCAGCAGCTACACAGGGGGAGGTGGAAACACCATATATTTT. Its translation is CASSYTGGGGNTIYF. J is TRBJ1-3 and V is TRBV7-2, with 8 bases identical to TRBD1. CDR3 size: 15 residues. CDR1 and CDR2 (germline): SGHTA, FQGNSA. V trimming: 4 bases; J trimming: 3 bases; junction bases outside the gene matches: 5.

The chain links TRBV15 to TRBJ1-3, with no clear D. This CDR3 has 15 amino acids. V lost 0 bases and J 4 bases, leaving 10 bases between the germline ends. Germline CDR1 LNHNV, CDR2 YYDKDF (reference sequence). The chain's CDR3 is CATSRDSLLGNTIYF. CDR3 bases: TGTGCCACCAGCAGAGATAGTCTTTTGGGAAACACCATATATTTT.

This clone showed up just a few times. The chain couples TRBV5-8 to TRBJ1-1; no firm D call. The CDR3 sequence is 14 residues long. Germline V gene lookup returns CDR1 SGHTS and CDR2 YDEGEE. V lost 2 bases, J lost 3 bases, and 11 bases lay in between. This CDR3 reads CASSLEAGYTEAFF. DNA for the CDR3: TGTGCCAGCAGCTTAGAGGCCGGGTACACTGAAGCTTTCTTT. Based on the CDR3 plus reference TRBV5-8 and TRBJ1-1, the full variable domain is EAGVTQSPTHLIKTRGQQATLRCSPISGHTSVYWYQQALGLGLQFLLWYDEGEERNRGNFPPRFSGRQFPNYSSELNVNALELEDSALYLCASSLEAGYTEAFFGQGTRLTVV.

This chain joins TRBV9 and TRBJ1-3, with D perhaps TRBD1 (5 bases). Germline values: CDR1 SGDLS, CDR2 YYNGEE. This CDR3 spans 14 amino acids. Deletions cut 4 bases from V and 8 bases from J, with 16 bases between. The CDR3 coding sequence is TGTGCCAGCAGCACCCGGGGGGTAAGCGACACCATATATTTT. The encoded protein is CASSTRGVSDTIYF.

The genes are TRBV19 and TRBJ1-1; no clear D. Germline V lookup: CDR1 LNHDA, CDR2 SQIVND (reference sequence). V was trimmed by 7 bases and J by 1 base, leaving 13 bases between them. The CDR3 loop spans 14 amino acids. This CDR3 reads CASNAAFANTEAFF. Here the CDR3 DNA reads TGTGCCAGTAATGCGGCCTTTGCGAACACTGAAGCTTTCTTT.

The chain employs TRBV7-2 and TRBJ2-5; TRBD2 matches 11 bases. CDR3 size: 18 residues. Losses at the gene ends were 1 base for V and 0 bases for J; bases not matched to a gene: 7. Per the germline V gene, CDR1 is SGHTA and CDR2 is FQGNSA. The CDR3 nucleotides are TGTGCCAGCAGCTTAGTAGGACTAGCGGGTTCGTACCAAGAGACCCAGTACTTC. The encoded protein is CASSLVGLAGSYQETQYF.

The chain couples TRBV7-8 to TRBJ2-3, with 7 bases identical to TRBD2. Trimming took 5 bases from V and 3 from J; bases not matched to a gene: 11. The CDR3 covers 16 residues. The germline gives CDR1 SGHVS, CDR2 FQNEAQ. This chain's CDR3 is CASSPYRAGVTDTQYF. CDR3 nucleotide sequence: TGTGCCAGCAGCCCGTACCGGGCGGGGGTTACAGATACGCAGTATTTT.

J is TRBJ1-1 and V is TRBV18; possibly TRBD1 for D (5 bases). The V end lost 5 bases, the J end lost 8 bases, and 15 bases lay between the germline ends. Per germline, CDR1 KGHSH and CDR2 LQKENI. CDR3 size: 13 residues. This CDR3 reads CASSSTPGLEAFF. The CDR3 DNA follows: TGTGCCAGCTCATCTACCCCGGGACTCGAAGCTTTCTTT.

The chain carries TRBV19 and TRBJ2-3; TRBD1 might be the D (6 bases). In germline, CDR1 is LNHDA, CDR2 SQIVND (reference sequence). V lost 3 bases, J lost 5 bases, and 21 bases lay in between. This CDR3 region has 17 residues. CDR3: CASSMRWDKLPLDTQYF. For the CDR3, the DNA is TGTGCCAGTAGTATGCGATGGGACAAACTCCCCTTAGATACGCAGTATTTT.

The chain uses TRBV5-4 and TRBJ1-4; D might be TRBD1 (5 bases). The V and J ends lost 2 bases and 6 bases respectively, with 11 bases between them. Per germline, CDR1 SGHNT and CDR2 YYREEE (reference sequence). CDR3 size: 14 residues. Written as DNA, the CDR3 is TGTGCCAGCAGCTTCGGCAGGGATCATGAAAAACTGTTTTTT. This sequence encodes CASSFGRDHEKLFF.

V gene TRBV6-1 combines with J gene TRBJ2-1; D is uncertain. Deletions cut 0 bases from V and 5 bases from J, with 11 bases between. The CDR3 is 15 residues long. CDR1 is MNHNS and CDR2 is SASEGT in the germline V gene. Here the CDR3 reads CASSEAVWANNEQFF. The CDR3 nucleotides are TGTGCCAGCAGTGAAGCGGTTTGGGCCAACAATGAGCAGTTCTTC.

The chain employs TRBV14 and TRBJ1-1, with a weak D call TRBD1 (6 bases). Germline loops: CDR1 SGHDN, CDR2 FVKESK. The CDR3 runs to 14 residues. Trimming cost V 6 bases and J 11 bases, with 22 bases left between them. As DNA, the CDR3 is TGTGCCAGCAGTACTAGACAGGCGGTAAAGCGGGCTTTCTTT. Translation: CASSTRQAVKRAFF.

This clone was detected once. The rearrangement joins TRBV18 to TRBJ1-5; 9 nucleotides agree with TRBD1. The V and J ends lost 4 bases and 7 bases, in that order; junction bases with no gene match: 8. Germline V gives CDR1 KGHSH, CDR2 LQKENI. This CDR3 is built from 15 residues. CDR3 amino acids: CASSLRDRAEQPQHF. The CDR3 DNA is TGTGCCAGCTCACTCCGGGACAGGGCTGAACAGCCCCAGCATTTT.

V gene TRBV7-2 combines with J gene TRBJ2-2; tentative D call: TRBD2 (5 bases). Germline loops: CDR1 SGHTA, CDR2 FQGNSA. V shed 6 bases and J shed 5 bases, with 13 bases lying between them. The CDR3 runs 14 residues. The CDR3 reads CASRWQDSTGELFF. The CDR3 DNA is TGTGCCAGCAGGTGGCAGGACTCAACCGGGGAGCTGTTTTTT. The whole variable domain, remainder taken from reference TRBV7-2 and TRBJ2-2, is GAGVSQSPSNKVTEKGKDVELRCDPISGHTALYWYRQSLGQGLEFLIYFQGNSAPDKSGLPSDRFSAERTGGSVSTLTIQRTQQEDSAVYLCASRWQDSTGELFFGEGSRLTVL.

CDR3 amino acids: CAWSADRGLYGYTF. In DNA form, the CDR3 reads TGTGCCTGGAGCGCGGACAGGGGGCTCTATGGCTACACCTTC. The chain recombines TRBV30 with TRBJ1-2, with 11 positions matching TRBD1. The CDR3 has 14 residues. CDR1 and CDR2 from the germline V gene are GTSNPN and SVGIG (reference sequence). V dropped 3 bases and J dropped 4; count of bases not matched to a gene: 4.

V usage is TRBV6-1 and J usage is TRBJ1-2; 9 nucleotides line up with TRBD1. CDR1 and CDR2 from the germline V gene are MNHNS and SASEGT. The V segment lost 10 bases and the J segment 8 bases; nucleotides outside the gene matches: 17. The CDR3 consists of 15 residues. The CDR3 sequence: CATTRTVTGGDGYTF. CDR3 coding DNA: TGTGCCACCACCCGCACCGTTACAGGGGGCGACGGCTACACCTTC.

This sequence joins TRBV7-2 and TRBJ1-6; 7 bases match TRBD1. The CDR3 has 16 residues. Germline CDR1 reads SGHTA; CDR2 reads FQGNSA. Unmatched junction bases numbered 8, after V lost 0 bases and J lost 9 bases. The CDR3 DNA follows: TGTGCCAGCAGCTTAGCGCCCCGGACAGGATCTTCACCCCTCCACTTT. Protein product: CASSLAPRTGSSPLHF.

The rearrangement links TRBV5-5 to TRBJ2-3; tentatively, D is TRBD2 (6 bases). This CDR3 comprises 15 residues. CDR1 and CDR2 from the germline V gene are SGHKS and YYEKEE (reference sequence). The V end was cut by 3 bases, the J end by 3 bases, with 14 bases between. Here the CDR3 reads CASSYTGVPTDTQYF. CDR3 in DNA: TGTGCCAGCAGCTACACGGGAGTACCAACAGATACGCAGTATTTT.

This sequence joins TRBV7-8 and TRBJ2-7, with 9 nucleotides matching TRBD1. The junction had 11 bases not matched to a gene; V was cut back by 4 bases and J by 4 bases. The germline V gene has CDR1 SGHVS and CDR2 FQNEAQ. The CDR3 totals 16 residues. The CDR3 sequence is CASSYPWDRVSYEQYF. The CDR3 DNA reads TGTGCCAGCAGCTACCCCTGGGACAGGGTATCGTACGAGCAGTACTTC.

The chain couples TRBV2 to TRBJ1-6; D might be TRBD1 (5 bases). The germline V gene encodes CDR1 SNHLY and CDR2 FYNNEI. The V gene lost 6 bases and the J gene lost 6 bases, with 12 bases spanning the gap. CDR3 length: 14 amino acids. The CDR3 coding sequence is TGTGCCAGCAGGGGGCGTGACCCTAATTCACCCCTCCACTTT. It is translated as CASRGRDPNSPLHF.

The chain carries TRBV7-3 and TRBJ1-1, with TRBD1 matching 8 bases. The germline V gene has CDR1 SGHTA and CDR2 FQGTGA. The CDR3 has 14 residues. The trim removed 5 bases at V and 4 bases at J, leaving 6 bases unmatched. CDR3 nucleotides: TGTGCCAGCAGCCCAGGGGGCTCTGGCACTGAAGCTTTCTTT. Translated, it gives CASSPGGSGTEAFF.

The count of this clone is one. V is TRBV28 and J is TRBJ1-5, with D tentatively TRBD1 (6 bases). The CDR3 extends over 15 amino acids. Germline V lookup: CDR1 MDHEN, CDR2 SYDVKM. V lost 6 bases to trimming and J lost 6 bases, with 18 bases between them. CDR3: CASSLDRLLGQPQHF. The CDR3 DNA reads as TGTGCCAGCAGCCTCGACAGGCTCCTGGGTCAGCCCCAGCATTTT.

The gene calls are TRBV9 and TRBJ2-7; 8 bases are shared with TRBD1. The CDR3 runs to 14 residues. Germline lookup yields CDR1 SGDLS and CDR2 YYNGEE. V lost 0 bases to trimming and J lost 5 bases; unmatched junction nucleotides: 4. The DNA for the CDR3 is TGTGCCAGCAGCGTAGCCGGGACAGGCAACGAGCAGTACTTC. Residues: CASSVAGTGNEQYF.

The chain combines TRBV7-2 with TRBJ2-7; the D is unclear. Per germline, CDR1 SGHTA and CDR2 FQGNSA. Trimming stripped 3 bases from V and 2 bases from J, with 8 bases between. This CDR3 spans 13 amino acids. CDR3 in amino acids: CASSLAQPYEQYF. CDR3 sequence (DNA): TGTGCCAGCAGCTTGGCACAGCCCTACGAGCAGTACTTC.

This clone was seen a single time. V is TRBV29-1 and J is TRBJ2-5, with 16 bases that match TRBD2. Per germline, CDR1 SQVTM and CDR2 ANQGSEA. The CDR3 covers 16 residues. The V and J ends lost 1 base and 2 bases, in that order; junction bases with no gene match: 1. The CDR3 nucleotides are TGCAGCGTTGAAGGGGGACTAGCGGGGGGGCAAGAGACCCAGTACTTC. This gives the protein CSVEGGLAGGQETQYF.

J is TRBJ2-5 and V is TRBV7-2, with a weak D call TRBD2 (6 bases). Germline-derived CDR1 and CDR2 are SGHTA and FQGNSA. The CDR3 consists of 14 residues. The V end was cut by 7 bases, the J end by 4 bases, with 16 bases between. This CDR3 reads CASTPRRGLETQYF. The CDR3 nucleotides read TGTGCCAGCACCCCCCGGCGGGGTCTAGAGACCCAGTACTTC. The full variable domain, in which reference TRBV7-2 and TRBJ2-5 provide the parts outside the CDR3, is GAGVSQSPSNKVTEKGKDVELRCDPISGHTALYWYRQSLGQGLEFLIYFQGNSAPDKSGLPSDRFSAERTGGSVSTLTIQRTQQEDSAVYLCASTPRRGLETQYFGPGTRLLVL.

This chain joins TRBV11-3 and TRBJ2-1, with a weak D call TRBD1 (6 bases). The germline CDR1 and CDR2 sequences are SGHNT and YENEEA. The V gene lost 3 bases and the J gene lost 4 bases, with 13 bases spanning the gap. The CDR3 length is 15 residues. CDR3 sequence reads: CASSFSGQSYNEQFF. In DNA form, the CDR3 reads TGTGCCAGCAGCTTCTCAGGACAGTCTTACAATGAGCAGTTCTTC.